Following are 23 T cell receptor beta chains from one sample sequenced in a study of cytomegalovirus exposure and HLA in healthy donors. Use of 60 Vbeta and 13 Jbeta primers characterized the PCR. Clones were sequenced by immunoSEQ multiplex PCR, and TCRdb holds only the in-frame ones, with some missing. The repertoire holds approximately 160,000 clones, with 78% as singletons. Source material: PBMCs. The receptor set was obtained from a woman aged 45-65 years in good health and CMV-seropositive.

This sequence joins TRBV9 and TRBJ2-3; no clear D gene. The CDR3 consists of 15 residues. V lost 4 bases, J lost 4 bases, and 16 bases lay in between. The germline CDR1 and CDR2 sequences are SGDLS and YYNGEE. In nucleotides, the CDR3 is TGTGCCAGCAGCCCCCCTCCTTTGGGCGCAGATACGCAGTATTTT. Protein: CASSPPPLGADTQYF.

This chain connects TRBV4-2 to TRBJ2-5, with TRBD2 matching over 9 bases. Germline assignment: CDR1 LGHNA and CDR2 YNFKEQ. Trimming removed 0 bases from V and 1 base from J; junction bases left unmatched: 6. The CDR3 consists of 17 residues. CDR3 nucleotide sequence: TGTGCCAGCAGCCAAGACGGCTCGCGGGGGGGCCAAGAGACCCAGTACTTC. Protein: CASSQDGSRGGQETQYF.

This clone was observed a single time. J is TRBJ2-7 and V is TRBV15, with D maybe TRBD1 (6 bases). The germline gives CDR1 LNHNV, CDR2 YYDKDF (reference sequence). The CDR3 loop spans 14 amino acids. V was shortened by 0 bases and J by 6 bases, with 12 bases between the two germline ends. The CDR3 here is CATSRDRAGVEQYF. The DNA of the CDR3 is TGTGCCACCAGCAGAGATCGGGCAGGGGTCGAGCAGTACTTC. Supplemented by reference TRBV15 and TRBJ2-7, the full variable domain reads DAMVIQNPRYQVTQFGKPVTLSCSQTLNHNVMYWYQQKSSQAPKLLFHYYDKDFNNEADTPDNFQSRRPNTSFCFLDIRSPGLGDTAMYLCATSRDRAGVEQYFGPGTRLTVT.

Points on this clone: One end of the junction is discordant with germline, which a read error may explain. CDR3 DNA sequence: TGTGTCAGCGGCCTGGGACAGGGGGCTGGCGAGCAGTACTTC. As protein: CVSGLGQGAGEQYF. The chain is built from TRBV9 and TRBJ2-7; 12 nucleotides align to TRBD1. Germline V gene data show CDR1 as SGDLS and CDR2 as YYNGEE. The CDR3 totals 14 residues.

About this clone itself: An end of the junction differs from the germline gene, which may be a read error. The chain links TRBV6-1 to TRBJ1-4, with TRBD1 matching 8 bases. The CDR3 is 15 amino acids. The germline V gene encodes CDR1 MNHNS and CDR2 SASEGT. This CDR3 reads CASRTGVGTNGKLFF. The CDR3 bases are TGTGCCAGCAGGACAGGGGTTGGCACTAATGGAAAACTGTTTTTT.

The CDR3 DNA follows: TGTGCCAGCTCACCCCAGCGGGGGGGCTCGAGTGAGCAGTTCTTC. Amino acid sequence: CASSPQRGGSSEQFF. The chain carries TRBV18 and TRBJ2-1, with 10 bases lining up with TRBD2. The CDR3 spans 15 residues. V lost 3 bases, J lost 9 bases, and 8 bases stayed unmatched. CDR1 is KGHSH and CDR2 is LQKENI in the germline V gene.

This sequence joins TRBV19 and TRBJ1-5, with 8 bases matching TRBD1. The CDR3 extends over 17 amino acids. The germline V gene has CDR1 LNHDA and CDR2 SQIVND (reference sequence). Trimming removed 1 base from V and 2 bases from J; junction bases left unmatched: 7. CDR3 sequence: CASSIADRGNRNQPQHF. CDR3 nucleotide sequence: TGTGCCAGTAGTATAGCCGACAGGGGAAACCGCAATCAGCCCCAGCATTTT. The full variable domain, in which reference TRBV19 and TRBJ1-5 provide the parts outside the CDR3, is DGGITQSPKYLFRKEGQNVTLSCEQNLNHDAMYWYRQDPGQGLRLIYYSQIVNDFQKGDIAEGYSVSREKKESFPLTVTSAQKNPTAFYLCASSIADRGNRNQPQHFGDGTRLSIL.

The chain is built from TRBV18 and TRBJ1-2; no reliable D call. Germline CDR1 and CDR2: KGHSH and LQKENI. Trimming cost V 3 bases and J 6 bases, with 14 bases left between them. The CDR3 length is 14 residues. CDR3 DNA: TGTGCCAGCTCACCCTCAGGCTATCCGGATGGCTACACCTTC. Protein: CASSPSGYPDGYTF.

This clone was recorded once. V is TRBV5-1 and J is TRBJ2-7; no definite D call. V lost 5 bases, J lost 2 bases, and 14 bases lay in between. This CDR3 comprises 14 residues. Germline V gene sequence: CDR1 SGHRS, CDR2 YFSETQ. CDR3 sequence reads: CASRPSLSPYEQYF. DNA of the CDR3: TGCGCCAGCAGGCCGTCCCTATCCCCCTACGAGCAGTACTTC.

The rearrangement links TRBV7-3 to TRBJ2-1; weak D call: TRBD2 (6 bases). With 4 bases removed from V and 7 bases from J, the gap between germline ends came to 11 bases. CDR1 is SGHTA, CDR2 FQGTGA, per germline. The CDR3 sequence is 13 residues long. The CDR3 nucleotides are TGTGCCAGCAGCTCCCCCGGAGGGAATGAGCAGTTCTTC. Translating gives CASSSPGGNEQFF.

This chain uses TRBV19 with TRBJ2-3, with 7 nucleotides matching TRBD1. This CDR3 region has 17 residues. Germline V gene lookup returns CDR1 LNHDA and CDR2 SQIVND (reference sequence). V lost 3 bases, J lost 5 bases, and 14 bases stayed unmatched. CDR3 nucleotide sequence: TGTGCCAGTAGTATGGCCTGGGGACAGCCGCTCGGAGATACGCAGTATTTT. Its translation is CASSMAWGQPLGDTQYF.

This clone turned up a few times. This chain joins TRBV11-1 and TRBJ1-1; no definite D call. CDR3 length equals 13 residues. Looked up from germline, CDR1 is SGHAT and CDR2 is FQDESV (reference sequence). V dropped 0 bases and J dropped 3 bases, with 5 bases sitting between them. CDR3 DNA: TGTGCCAGCAGCTTAGCCCTAGACACTGAAGCTTTCTTT. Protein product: CASSLALDTEAFF.

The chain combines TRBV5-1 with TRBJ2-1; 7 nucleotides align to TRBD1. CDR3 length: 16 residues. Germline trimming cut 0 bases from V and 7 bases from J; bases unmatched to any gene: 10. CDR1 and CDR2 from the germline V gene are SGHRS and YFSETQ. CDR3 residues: CASSLVTGDARNEQFF. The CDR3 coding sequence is TGCGCCAGCAGCTTGGTCACAGGGGACGCAAGAAATGAGCAGTTCTTC.

The CDR3 sequence: CASSGDSLSPLHF. CDR3 bases: TGTGCCAGCAGCGGGGACAGCCTATCACCCCTCCACTTT. The V and J genes are TRBV5-4 and TRBJ1-6, with 7 nucleotides matching TRBD1. V lost 4 bases to trimming and J lost 10 bases; unmatched junction nucleotides: 5. The CDR3 runs to 13 residues. Per the germline V gene, CDR1 is SGHNT and CDR2 is YYREEE (reference sequence).

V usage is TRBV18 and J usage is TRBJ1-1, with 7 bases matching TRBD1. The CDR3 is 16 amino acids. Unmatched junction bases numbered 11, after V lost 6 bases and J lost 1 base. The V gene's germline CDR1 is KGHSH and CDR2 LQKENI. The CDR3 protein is CASSAGTAQGNTEAFF. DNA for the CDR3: TGTGCCAGCTCCGCAGGGACAGCCCAAGGGAACACTGAAGCTTTCTTT.

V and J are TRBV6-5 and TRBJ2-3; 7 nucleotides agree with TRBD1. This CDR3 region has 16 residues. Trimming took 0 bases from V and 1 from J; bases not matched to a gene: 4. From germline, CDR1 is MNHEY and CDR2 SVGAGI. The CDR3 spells CASSYSITGGTDTQYF. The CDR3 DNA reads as TGTGCCAGCAGTTACTCGATAACAGGGGGCACAGATACGCAGTATTTT.

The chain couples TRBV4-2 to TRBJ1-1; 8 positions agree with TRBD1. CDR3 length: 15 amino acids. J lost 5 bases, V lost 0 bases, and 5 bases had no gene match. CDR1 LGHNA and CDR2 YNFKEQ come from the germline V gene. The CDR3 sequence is CASSQDQGARTEAFF. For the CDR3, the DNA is TGTGCCAGCAGCCAAGATCAGGGGGCGAGAACTGAAGCTTTCTTT.

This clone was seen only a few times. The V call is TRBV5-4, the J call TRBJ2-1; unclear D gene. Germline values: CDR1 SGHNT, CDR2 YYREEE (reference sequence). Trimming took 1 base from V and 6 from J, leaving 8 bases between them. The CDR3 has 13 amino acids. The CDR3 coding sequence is TGTGCCAGCAGCTTGACCGGAGCCAATGAGCAGTTCTTC. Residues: CASSLTGANEQFF.

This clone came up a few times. CDR3 sequence: CASRGQSNQPQHF. CDR3 coding DNA: TGTGCCAGCAGGGGACAAAGCAATCAGCCCCAGCATTTT. The chain has TRBV6-5 and TRBJ1-5, with D maybe TRBD1 (6 bases). The V end was cut by 6 bases, the J end by 1 base, with 7 bases between. CDR3 length equals 13 residues. Germline values: CDR1 MNHEY, CDR2 SVGAGI.

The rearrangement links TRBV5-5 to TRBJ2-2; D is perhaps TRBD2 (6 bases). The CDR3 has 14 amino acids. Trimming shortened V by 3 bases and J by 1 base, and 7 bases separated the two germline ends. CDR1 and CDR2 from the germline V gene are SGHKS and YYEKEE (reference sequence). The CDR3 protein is CASSYGGNTGELFF. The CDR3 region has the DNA TGTGCCAGCAGCTACGGGGGGAACACCGGGGAGCTGTTTTTT.

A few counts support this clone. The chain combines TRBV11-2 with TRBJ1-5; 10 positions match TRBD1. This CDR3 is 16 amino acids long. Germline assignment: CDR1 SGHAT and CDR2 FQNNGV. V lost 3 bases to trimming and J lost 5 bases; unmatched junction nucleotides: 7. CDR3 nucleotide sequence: TGTGCCAGCAGCTTCTCCGGGACAGGGGTCGATCAGCCCCAGCATTTT. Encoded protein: CASSFSGTGVDQPQHF. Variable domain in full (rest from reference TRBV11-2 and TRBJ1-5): EAGVAQSPRYKIIEKRQSVAFWCNPISGHATLYWYQQILGQGPKLLIQFQNNGVVDDSQLPKDRFSAERLKGVDSTLKIQPAKLEDSAVYLCASSFSGTGVDQPQHFGDGTRLSIL.

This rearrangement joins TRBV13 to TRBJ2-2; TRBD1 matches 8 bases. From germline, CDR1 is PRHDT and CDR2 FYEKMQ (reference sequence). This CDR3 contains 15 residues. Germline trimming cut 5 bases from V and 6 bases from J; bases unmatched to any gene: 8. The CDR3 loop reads CASSPPDRVAGELFF. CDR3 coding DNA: TGTGCCAGCAGCCCCCCGGACAGGGTAGCCGGGGAGCTGTTTTTT.

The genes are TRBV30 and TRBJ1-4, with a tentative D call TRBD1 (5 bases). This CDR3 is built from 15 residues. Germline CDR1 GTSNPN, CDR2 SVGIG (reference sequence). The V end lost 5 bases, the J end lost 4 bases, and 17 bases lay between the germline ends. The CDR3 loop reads CAWGTGTPYNEKLFF. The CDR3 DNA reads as TGTGCCTGGGGTACAGGAACCCCATATAATGAAAAACTGTTTTTT.